This T cell receptor beta chain was captured by sequencing in a study of shared clonotypes between healthy human individuals. Adults of Caucasian background living in Nashville, Tennessee made up all donors. The table came from immunoSEQ multiplex PCR; TCRdb's copy has only in-frame clones and leaves some out. The data contain some 350,000 clones, approximately 74% of them singletons. Germline CDR1 and CDR2: DFQATT and SNEGSKA (reference sequence). CDR3 size: 11 residues. Trimming left V 3 bases short and J 8 bases short, with 10 bases between. The source material was memory CD4+ T cells sorted from blood. Subset indicated: CD45RA-negative fraction. The TCR originated in a man aged 30-40 years in good health. The chain combines TRBV20-1 with TRBJ1-1; a weak D match, TRBD1 (5 bases). The CDR3 nucleotides are TGCAGTGCTAGCCGGGACGGGGAAGCTTTCTTT. It is translated as CSASRDGEAFF.